This TCR beta chain was documented in a study of cytomegalovirus exposure and HLA in healthy donors. The primer mix had 60 Vbeta and 13 Jbeta primers. Libraries were prepared by immunoSEQ multiplex PCR; TCRdb keeps only in-frame clonotypes and omits some of them. In all, the sample yields 130,000 to 150,000 clones. About this clone itself: What it recognizes is unknown.

The study's findings and limits: The classifier reportedly diagnosed cytomegalovirus status with high sensitivity and specificity. TCR beta sequences numbering roughly 16,000 were associated with HLA alleles at 0.05 false discovery rate in a later analysis. Among TCR beta chains of equal frequency, HLA-associated ones were more clonally expanded in a later analysis.

Healthy bone marrow donors supplied every sample. The sequencing input was PBMCs. This sequence originates from a woman aged 45-59 years in good health and CMV-seronegative.

For the CDR3, the DNA is TGTGCCAGCAGCTTTGGACAAGCCTACGAGCAGTACTTC. It specifies CASSFGQAYEQYF. The V call is TRBV7-9, the J call TRBJ2-7; weak D call: TRBD1 (5 bases). Germline CDR1 reads SEHNR; CDR2 reads FQNEAQ (reference sequence). This CDR3 has 13 residues. V gave up 3 bases and J gave up 2 bases, with 8 bases separating them.